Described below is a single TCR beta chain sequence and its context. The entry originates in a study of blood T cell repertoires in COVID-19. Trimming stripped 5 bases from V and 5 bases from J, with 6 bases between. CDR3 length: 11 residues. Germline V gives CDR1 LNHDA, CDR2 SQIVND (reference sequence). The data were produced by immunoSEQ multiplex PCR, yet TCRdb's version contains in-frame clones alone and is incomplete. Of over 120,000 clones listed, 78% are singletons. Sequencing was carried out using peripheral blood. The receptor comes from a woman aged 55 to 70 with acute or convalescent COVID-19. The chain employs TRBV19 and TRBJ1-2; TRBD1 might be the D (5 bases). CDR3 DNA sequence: TGTGCCAGTAGTGACAGATATGGCTACACCTTC. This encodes CASSDRYGYTF.